Shown below are 22 T cell receptor beta chains from a single sample sequenced in a study of cytomegalovirus exposure and HLA in healthy donors. Both 60 Vbeta primers and 13 Jbeta primers went into the PCR. Generated by immunoSEQ multiplex PCR, the TCRdb table keeps only in-frame clones and is missing some. The table lists 140,000 to 150,000 clones, 75% to 80% of them singletons, with nearly 4% in the top ten. The specimen was PBMCs. The receptors here all came from a male donor in good health and CMV-seronegative.

This sequence joins TRBV30 and TRBJ1-5; 10 bases align to TRBD1. This CDR3 spans 13 amino acids. CDR1 GTSNPN and CDR2 SVGIG come from the germline V gene (reference sequence). V trimming: 2 bases; J trimming: 10 bases; junction bases outside the gene matches: 5. The DNA for the CDR3 is TGTGCCTGGAGTCATGGGACAGGGGACCCCCAGCATTTT. Residues: CAWSHGTGDPQHF.

This clone was observed a handful of times. J is TRBJ2-1 and V is TRBV4-1; no clear D. Per the germline V gene, CDR1 is MGHRA and CDR2 is YSYEKL. Deletions cut 6 bases from V and 3 bases from J, with 12 bases between. This CDR3 has 14 amino acids. CDR3 amino acids: CASSTKAGYNEQFF. In DNA, the CDR3 is TGCGCCAGCAGTACTAAGGCTGGCTACAATGAGCAGTTCTTC.

The V call is TRBV11-2, the J call TRBJ1-2, with TRBD1 as a possible D gene (5 bases). Germline V gene data show CDR1 as SGHAT and CDR2 as FQNNGV. The CDR3 length is 15 residues. With 2 bases removed from V and 4 bases from J, the gap between germline ends came to 14 bases. CDR3 sequence (DNA): TGTGCCAGCAGCTTAAGGATAGGGGTTGGCTATGGCTACACCTTC. Protein: CASSLRIGVGYGYTF.

J is TRBJ2-5 and V is TRBV6-6; a weak D match, TRBD2 (7 bases). Germline values: CDR1 MNHNY, CDR2 SVGAGI (reference sequence). Trimming took 6 bases from V and 2 from J, leaving 13 bases between them. The CDR3 extends over 14 amino acids. The CDR3 is CASSLSGTQETQYF. In nucleotides, the CDR3 is TGTGCCAGCAGCCTCAGCGGGACACAAGAGACCCAGTACTTC.

The chain combines TRBV6-5 with TRBJ1-2, with 9 nucleotides matching TRBD1. J gave up 8 bases and V 5 bases, and 6 bases lay outside the gene matches. The germline V gene encodes CDR1 MNHEY and CDR2 SVGAGI. The CDR3 sequence is 13 residues long. In nucleotides, the CDR3 is TGTGCCAGCAGTCCATGGACAGGGGAGGGCTACACCTTC. Translation gives CASSPWTGEGYTF.

J is TRBJ2-5 and V is TRBV5-5; D is unclear. TRBJ2-7 matches the DNA end more closely, so the J call is doubtful. The CDR3 is 12 amino acids. Germline V gene lookup returns CDR1 SGHKS and CDR2 YYEKEE (reference sequence). CDR3 protein: CASSRISYEQYF. The CDR3 DNA follows: TGTGCCAGCAGCCGCATCTCCTACGAGCAGTACTTC.

The chain combines TRBV5-1 with TRBJ2-7; 10 nucleotides match TRBD2. V lost 4 bases to trimming and J lost 3 bases; unmatched junction nucleotides: 10. The CDR3 is made up of 16 amino acids. Looked up from germline, CDR1 is SGHRS and CDR2 is YFSETQ. The CDR3 nucleotides read TGCGCCAGCAGCCTTCCACCTAGCGGGGGCAACTACGAGCAGTACTTC. It codes for CASSLPPSGGNYEQYF.

The chain is built from TRBV25-1 and TRBJ2-3, with no clear D. Trimming took off 4 bases at V and 2 bases at J, with 10 bases between the two ends. Per germline, CDR1 MGHDK and CDR2 SYGVNS. The CDR3 is 14 residues long. The CDR3 here is CASSGHLSTDTQYF. The CDR3 region has the DNA TGTGCCAGCAGTGGGCACCTGTCCACAGATACGCAGTATTTT.

CDR3 residues: CASSQDRVRTGELFF. For the CDR3, the DNA is TGTGCCAGCAGCCAGGACAGGGTGAGGACCGGGGAGCTGTTTTTT. J is TRBJ2-2 and V is TRBV5-4, with 8 bases identical to TRBD1. CDR3 length equals 15 residues. Germline V gives CDR1 SGHNT, CDR2 YYREEE (reference sequence). V trimming: 4 bases; J trimming: 5 bases; junction bases outside the gene matches: 7.

This clone was observed a single time. The J gene is TRBJ2-4, the V gene TRBV12-5, with 8 bases fitting TRBD1. The V and J ends lost 4 bases and 0 bases, in that order; junction bases with no gene match: 8. Germline V gene sequence: CDR1 LGHNT, CDR2 FRNRAP. This CDR3 spans 17 amino acids. The CDR3 loop is CASGSPTGELAKNIQYF. The CDR3 DNA reads as TGTGCTAGTGGTTCCCCGACAGGGGAGCTAGCCAAAAACATTCAGTACTTC.

The rearrangement links TRBV19 to TRBJ1-4; 9 nucleotides agree with TRBD1. The V segment lost 6 bases and the J segment 6 bases; nucleotides outside the gene matches: 8. Per germline, CDR1 LNHDA and CDR2 SQIVND (reference sequence). The CDR3 runs 15 residues. For the CDR3, the DNA is TGTGCCAGTAGCTACGAAGGGGACAGGGATGAAAAACTGTTTTTT. It specifies CASSYEGDRDEKLFF.

The V call is TRBV4-2, the J call TRBJ1-5; D might be TRBD1 (6 bases). The CDR3 is 16 residues long. V dropped 0 bases and J dropped 3 bases, with 12 bases sitting between them. Germline lookup yields CDR1 LGHNA and CDR2 YNFKEQ. The CDR3 DNA follows: TGTGCCAGCAGCCAAGATTGGGGGCAGCCCAATCAGCCCCAGCATTTT. Translation: CASSQDWGQPNQPQHF.

The chain recombines TRBV2 with TRBJ2-4; D possibly corresponds to TRBD1 (6 bases). There are 16 residues in the CDR3. With 5 bases removed from V and 3 bases from J, the gap between germline ends came to 17 bases. The germline V gene encodes CDR1 SNHLY and CDR2 FYNNEI. CDR3 sequence (DNA): TGTGCCAGCAGTCGCAGAGGGACACTGAACAAAAACATTCAGTACTTC. This gives the protein CASSRRGTLNKNIQYF. The variable domain in full, with the rest retrieved from reference TRBV2 and TRBJ2-4, is EPEVTQTPSHQVTQMGQEVILRCVPISNHLYFYWYRQILGQKVEFLVSFYNNEISEKSEIFDDQFSVERPDGSNFTLKIRSTKLEDSAMYFCASSRRGTLNKNIQYFGAGTRLSVL.

The chain links TRBV6-5 to TRBJ2-3; 10 bases line up with TRBD1. The germline CDR1 and CDR2 sequences are MNHEY and SVGAGI. V dropped 2 bases and J dropped 14; count of bases not matched to a gene: 7. The length of the CDR3 is 13 residues. CDR3 DNA sequence: TGTGCCAGCAGTTACGTGGACAGGGGGGTTGCGTATTTT. Translation gives CASSYVDRGVAYF.

V usage is TRBV6-6 and J usage is TRBJ2-1, with TRBD2 matching over 12 bases. The CDR3 consists of 15 residues. Trimming took 6 bases from V and 6 from J; bases not matched to a gene: 6. Germline V gene sequence: CDR1 MNHNY, CDR2 SVGAGI (reference sequence). The CDR3 coding sequence is TGTGCCAGCAGGCAACCGGGACTAGCGGGCAATGAGCAGTTCTTC. It translates to CASRQPGLAGNEQFF.

CDR3 loop: CASGPRDRGTSYEQYF. The DNA for the CDR3 is TGTGCTAGTGGTCCCCGGGACAGGGGCACCTCCTACGAGCAGTACTTC. The rearrangement uses TRBV12-5 and TRBJ2-7; 10 positions match TRBD1. The germline V gene encodes CDR1 LGHNT and CDR2 FRNRAP. V lost 5 bases and J lost 0; bases outside the gene matches: 7. This CDR3 region has 16 residues.

The V call is TRBV5-1, the J call TRBJ1-1; 9 bases align to TRBD1. Germline values: CDR1 SGHRS, CDR2 YFSETQ. The CDR3 covers 14 residues. V trimming: 4 bases; J trimming: 7 bases; junction bases outside the gene matches: 8. The CDR3 coding sequence is TGCGCCAGCAGCCCCGGGACAGGGAATGTTGAAGCTTTCTTT. It yields the protein CASSPGTGNVEAFF.

The chain links TRBV2 to TRBJ1-5, with 7 positions matching TRBD1. CDR1 is SNHLY and CDR2 is FYNNEI in the germline V gene. J gave up 4 bases and V 4 bases, and 10 bases lay outside the gene matches. This CDR3 is built from 16 residues. CDR3: CASSARETGWNQPQHF. CDR3 sequence (DNA): TGTGCCAGCAGTGCCCGTGAGACAGGGTGGAATCAGCCCCAGCATTTT.

The chain links TRBV6-1 to TRBJ2-5; TRBD2 matches 8 bases. The CDR3 length is 14 residues. The germline V gene has CDR1 MNHNS and CDR2 SASEGT. The ends lost 6 bases at V and 5 bases at J; junction bases unmatched: 8. The CDR3 DNA sequence: TGTGCCAGCAGCCGCGGGGGGCCTCGCGAGACCCAGTACTTC. Amino acid sequence: CASSRGGPRETQYF.

This clone was seen a handful of times. The CDR3 is CSVDDPIGRANTGELFF. DNA for the CDR3: TGCAGCGTTGACGACCCGATTGGGAGGGCGAACACCGGGGAGCTGTTTTTT. The chain joins TRBV29-1 to TRBJ2-2, with TRBD2 identical over 7 bases. The trim removed 3 bases at V and 0 bases at J, leaving 10 bases unmatched. This CDR3 spans 17 amino acids. Germline assignment: CDR1 SQVTM and CDR2 ANQGSEA.

V gene TRBV6-5 combines with J gene TRBJ1-2; D is unresolved. Per germline, CDR1 MNHEY and CDR2 SVGAGI. With 2 bases removed from V and 8 bases from J, the gap between germline ends came to 12 bases. The CDR3 contains 13 residues. The CDR3 here is CASSYRRTVGYTF. In DNA form, the CDR3 reads TGTGCCAGCAGTTACCGAAGAACGGTCGGCTACACCTTC.

CDR3 in DNA: TGTGCCAGTAGTATTGTCAGCGGTGGCTACACCTTC. As protein: CASSIVSGGYTF. The chain has TRBV19 and TRBJ1-2; D ambiguous. Per the germline V gene, CDR1 is LNHDA and CDR2 is SQIVND (reference sequence). V was shortened by 3 bases and J by 7 bases, with 9 bases between the two germline ends. This CDR3 region has 12 residues.